The TCR beta chain described here comes from a study of blood T cells in healthy people across ages. Concerning this clonotype: The junction differs from germline at one of its ends, possibly a read error.

The CDR3 contains 12 residues. The germline CDR1 and CDR2 sequences are SGHAT and FQDESV (reference sequence). Alongside a J-beta primer mix, a sample-barcoded 5' primer served in a second PCR lasting roughly 7 to 12 cycles. TCRdb processed the 5' RACE reads anew with MiXCR; each CDR3 protein has one entry. The repertoire has roughly 800,000 distinct CDR3 sequences, about 62% of them found once; the top ten carry 20% to 25%. The V gene is TRBV11-1, the J gene TRBJ2-2; D unclear. This TCR derives from a man aged 25-45 years in good health. Sequencing was performed on blood. The CDR3 nucleotides are TGTGCCAGCAGGTTAGGGACCGGGGAGCTGTTTTTT. It yields the protein CASRLGTGELFF.